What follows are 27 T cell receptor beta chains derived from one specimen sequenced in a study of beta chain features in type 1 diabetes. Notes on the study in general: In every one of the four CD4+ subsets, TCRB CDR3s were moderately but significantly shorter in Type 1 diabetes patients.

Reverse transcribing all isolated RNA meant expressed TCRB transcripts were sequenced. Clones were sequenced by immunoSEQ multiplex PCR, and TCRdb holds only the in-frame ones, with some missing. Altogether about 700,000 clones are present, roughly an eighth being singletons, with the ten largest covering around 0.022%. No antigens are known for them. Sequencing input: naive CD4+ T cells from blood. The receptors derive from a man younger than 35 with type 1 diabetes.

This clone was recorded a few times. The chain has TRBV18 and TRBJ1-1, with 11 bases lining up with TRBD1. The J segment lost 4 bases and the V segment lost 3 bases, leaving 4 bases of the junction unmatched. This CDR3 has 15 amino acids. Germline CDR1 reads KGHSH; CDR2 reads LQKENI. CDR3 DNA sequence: TGTGCCAGCTCACCCGGACAGGGGGCCGGCACTGAAGCTTTCTTT. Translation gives CASSPGQGAGTEAFF. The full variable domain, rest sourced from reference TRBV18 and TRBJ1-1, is NAGVMQNPRHLVRRRGQEARLRCSPMKGHSHVYWYRQLPEEGLKFMVYLQKENIIDESGMPKERFSAEFPKEGPSILRIQQVVRGDSAAYFCASSPGQGAGTEAFFGQGTRLTVV.

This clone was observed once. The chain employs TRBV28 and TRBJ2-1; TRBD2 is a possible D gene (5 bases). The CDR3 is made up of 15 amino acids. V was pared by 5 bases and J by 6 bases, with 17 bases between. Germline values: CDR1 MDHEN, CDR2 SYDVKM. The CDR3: CASSGSVGDGNEQFF. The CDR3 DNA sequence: TGTGCCAGCAGTGGTAGTGTGGGAGATGGCAATGAGCAGTTCTTC.

The CDR3: CSVRASSNTGELFF. DNA for the CDR3: TGCAGCGTTCGGGCTAGCTCGAACACCGGGGAGCTGTTTTTT. This chain links TRBV29-1 with TRBJ2-2, with D tentatively TRBD2 (5 bases). Trimming removed 5 bases from V and 0 bases from J, with 10 bases in between. The CDR3 totals 14 residues. From germline, CDR1 is SQVTM and CDR2 ANQGSEA.

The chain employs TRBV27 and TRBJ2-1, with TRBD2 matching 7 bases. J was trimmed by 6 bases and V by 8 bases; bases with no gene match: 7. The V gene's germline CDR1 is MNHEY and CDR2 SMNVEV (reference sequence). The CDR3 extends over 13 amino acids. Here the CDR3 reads CASGSGAFNEQFF. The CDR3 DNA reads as TGTGCCAGCGGGAGCGGGGCCTTCAATGAGCAGTTCTTC.

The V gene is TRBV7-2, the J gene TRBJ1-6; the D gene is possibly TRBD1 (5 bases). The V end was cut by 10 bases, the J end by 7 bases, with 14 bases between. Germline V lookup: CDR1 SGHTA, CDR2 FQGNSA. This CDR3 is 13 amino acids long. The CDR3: CAISGGYNSPLHF. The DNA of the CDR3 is TGTGCCATCTCCGGGGGGTACAATTCACCCCTCCACTTT.

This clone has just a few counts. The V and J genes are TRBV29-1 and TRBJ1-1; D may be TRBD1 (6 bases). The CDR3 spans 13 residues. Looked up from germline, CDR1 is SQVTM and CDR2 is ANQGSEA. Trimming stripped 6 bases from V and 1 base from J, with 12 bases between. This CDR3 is CSVHLQGNTEAFF. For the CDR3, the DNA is TGCAGCGTCCACTTACAGGGGAACACTGAAGCTTTCTTT.

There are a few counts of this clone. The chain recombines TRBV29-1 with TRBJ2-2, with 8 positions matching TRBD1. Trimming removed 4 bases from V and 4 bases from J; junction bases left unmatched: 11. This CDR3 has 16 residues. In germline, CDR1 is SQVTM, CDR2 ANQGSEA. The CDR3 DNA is TGCAGCGTTGGGGGGCGTGGACAGGGAGGCACCGGGGAGCTGTTTTTT. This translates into CSVGGRGQGGTGELFF.

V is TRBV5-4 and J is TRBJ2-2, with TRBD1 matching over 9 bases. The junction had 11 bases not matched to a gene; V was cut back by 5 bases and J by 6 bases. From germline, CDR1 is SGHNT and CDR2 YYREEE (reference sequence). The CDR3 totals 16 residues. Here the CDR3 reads CASSPGGTGSSGELFF. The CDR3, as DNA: TGTGCCAGCAGTCCAGGGGGGACAGGGTCTTCCGGGGAGCTGTTTTTT.

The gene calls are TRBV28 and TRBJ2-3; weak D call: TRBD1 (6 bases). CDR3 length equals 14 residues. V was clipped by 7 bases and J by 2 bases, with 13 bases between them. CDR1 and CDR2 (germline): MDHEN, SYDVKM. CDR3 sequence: CASIKGGFTDTQYF. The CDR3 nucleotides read TGTGCCAGCATCAAAGGGGGTTTCACAGATACGCAGTATTTT.

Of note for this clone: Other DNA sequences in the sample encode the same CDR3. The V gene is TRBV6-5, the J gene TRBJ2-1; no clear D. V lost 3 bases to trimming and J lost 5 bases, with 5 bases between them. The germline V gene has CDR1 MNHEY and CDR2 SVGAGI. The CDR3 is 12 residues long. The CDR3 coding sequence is TGTGCCAGCAGTTATGGTAACAATGAGCAGTTCTTC. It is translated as CASSYGNNEQFF.

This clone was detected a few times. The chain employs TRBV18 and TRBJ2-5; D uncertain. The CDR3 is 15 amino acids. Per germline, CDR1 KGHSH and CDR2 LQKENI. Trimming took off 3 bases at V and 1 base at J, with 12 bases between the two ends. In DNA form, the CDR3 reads TGTGCCAGCTCACCCCAGGACGGTTCCCAAGAGACCCAGTACTTC. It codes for CASSPQDGSQETQYF. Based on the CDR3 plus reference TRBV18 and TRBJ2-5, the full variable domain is NAGVMQNPRHLVRRRGQEARLRCSPMKGHSHVYWYRQLPEEGLKFMVYLQKENIIDESGMPKERFSAEFPKEGPSILRIQQVVRGDSAAYFCASSPQDGSQETQYFGPGTRLLVL.

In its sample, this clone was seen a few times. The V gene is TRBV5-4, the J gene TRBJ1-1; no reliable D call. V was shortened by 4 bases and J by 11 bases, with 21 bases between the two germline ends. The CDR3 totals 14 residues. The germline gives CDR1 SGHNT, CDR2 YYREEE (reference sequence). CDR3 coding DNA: TGTGCCAGCAGCCTCCGCTCGGGTGGGCGGAAGGCTTTCTTT. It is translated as CASSLRSGGRKAFF.

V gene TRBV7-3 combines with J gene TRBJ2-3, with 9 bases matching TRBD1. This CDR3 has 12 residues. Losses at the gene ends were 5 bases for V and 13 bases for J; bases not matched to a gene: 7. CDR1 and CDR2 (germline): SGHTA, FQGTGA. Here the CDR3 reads CASSTGTGPKYF. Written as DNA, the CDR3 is TGTGCCAGCAGCACCGGGACAGGGCCCAAGTATTTT.

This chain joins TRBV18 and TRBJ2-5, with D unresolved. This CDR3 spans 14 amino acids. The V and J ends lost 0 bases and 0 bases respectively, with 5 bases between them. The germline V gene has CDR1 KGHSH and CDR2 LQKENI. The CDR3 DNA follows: TGTGCCAGCTCACCACCGACGGACCAAGAGACCCAGTACTTC. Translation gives CASSPPTDQETQYF.

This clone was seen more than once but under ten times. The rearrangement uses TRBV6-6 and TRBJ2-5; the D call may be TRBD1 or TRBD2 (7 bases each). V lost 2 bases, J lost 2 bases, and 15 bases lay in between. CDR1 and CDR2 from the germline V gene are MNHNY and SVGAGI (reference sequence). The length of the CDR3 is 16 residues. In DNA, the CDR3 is TGTGCCAGCAGTTACCCTCAGGGGGGAGGGCAAGAGACCCAGTACTTC. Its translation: CASSYPQGGGQETQYF.

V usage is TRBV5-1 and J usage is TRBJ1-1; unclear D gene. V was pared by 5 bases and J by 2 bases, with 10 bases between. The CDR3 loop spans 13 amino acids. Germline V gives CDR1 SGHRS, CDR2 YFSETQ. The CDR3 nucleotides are TGCGCCAGCAGGTCATCGACCAACACTGAAGCTTTCTTT. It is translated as CASRSSTNTEAFF.

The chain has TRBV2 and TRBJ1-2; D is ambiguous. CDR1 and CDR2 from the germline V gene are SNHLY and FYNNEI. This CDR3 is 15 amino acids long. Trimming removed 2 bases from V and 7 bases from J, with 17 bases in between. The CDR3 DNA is TGTGCCAGCAGTGAAATAGTTGGTCCCTCAGGTGGCTACACCTTC. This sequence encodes CASSEIVGPSGGYTF. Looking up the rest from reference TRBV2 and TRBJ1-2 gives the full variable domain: EPEVTQTPSHQVTQMGQEVILRCVPISNHLYFYWYRQILGQKVEFLVSFYNNEISEKSEIFDDQFSVERPDGSNFTLKIRSTKLEDSAMYFCASSEIVGPSGGYTFGSGTRLTVV.

The CDR3 loop is CASSAVTADSGNTIYF. CDR3 DNA: TGTGCCAGCAGCGCAGTGACTGCAGACTCTGGAAACACCATATATTTT. The chain carries TRBV4-2 and TRBJ1-3, with D unclear. Germline V lookup: CDR1 LGHNA, CDR2 YNFKEQ. The CDR3 loop spans 16 amino acids. V gave up 5 bases and J gave up 0 bases, with 14 bases separating them.

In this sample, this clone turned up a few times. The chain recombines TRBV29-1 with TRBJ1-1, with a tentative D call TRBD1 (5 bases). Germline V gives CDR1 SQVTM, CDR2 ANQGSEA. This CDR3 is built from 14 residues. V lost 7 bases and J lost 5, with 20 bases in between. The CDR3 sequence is CSASKAGGETEAFF. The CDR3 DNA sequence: TGCAGCGCTTCAAAGGCCGGGGGGGAAACTGAAGCTTTCTTT.

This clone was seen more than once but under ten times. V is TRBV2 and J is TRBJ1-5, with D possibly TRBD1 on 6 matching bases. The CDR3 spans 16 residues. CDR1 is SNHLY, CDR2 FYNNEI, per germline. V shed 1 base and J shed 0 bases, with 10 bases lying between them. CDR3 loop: CASSEEGDLSNQPQHF. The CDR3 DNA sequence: TGTGCCAGCAGTGAAGAGGGGGACCTTAGCAATCAGCCCCAGCATTTT.

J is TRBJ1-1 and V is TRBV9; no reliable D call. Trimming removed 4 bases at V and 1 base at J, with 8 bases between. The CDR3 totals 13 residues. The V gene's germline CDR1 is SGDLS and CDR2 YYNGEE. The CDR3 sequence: CASSSAPNTEAFF. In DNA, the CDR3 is TGTGCCAGCAGCTCCGCGCCGAACACTGAAGCTTTCTTT. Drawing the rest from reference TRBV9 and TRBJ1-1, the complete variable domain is DSGVTQTPKHLITATGQRVTLRCSPRSGDLSVYWYQQSLDQGLQFLIQYYNGEERAKGNILERFSAQQFPDLHSELNLSSLELGDSALYFCASSSAPNTEAFFGQGTRLTVV.

CDR3 coding DNA: TGTGCCAGCAGTGAATCGGGGAACTATGGCTACACCTTC. Its protein is CASSESGNYGYTF. V and J are TRBV2 and TRBJ1-2, with D unclear. CDR1 is SNHLY, CDR2 FYNNEI, per germline. CDR3 length: 13 residues. Trimming removed 2 bases at V and 2 bases at J, with 6 bases between. Full variable domain (outside the CDR3, taken from reference TRBV2 and TRBJ1-2): EPEVTQTPSHQVTQMGQEVILRCVPISNHLYFYWYRQILGQKVEFLVSFYNNEISEKSEIFDDQFSVERPDGSNFTLKIRSTKLEDSAMYFCASSESGNYGYTFGSGTRLTVV.

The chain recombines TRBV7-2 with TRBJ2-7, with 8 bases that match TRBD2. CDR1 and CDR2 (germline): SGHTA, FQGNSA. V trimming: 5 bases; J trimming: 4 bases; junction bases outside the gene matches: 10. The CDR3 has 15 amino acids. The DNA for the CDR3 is TGTGCCAGCAGCCCAGATTGGTCTAGCGGGTACGAGCAGTACTTC. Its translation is CASSPDWSSGYEQYF.

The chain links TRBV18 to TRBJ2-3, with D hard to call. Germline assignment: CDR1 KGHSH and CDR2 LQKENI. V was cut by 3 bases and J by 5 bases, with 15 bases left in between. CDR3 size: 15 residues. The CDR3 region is CASSPGSGFGDTQYF. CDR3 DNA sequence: TGTGCCAGCTCACCGGGTTCTGGGTTCGGAGATACGCAGTATTTT.

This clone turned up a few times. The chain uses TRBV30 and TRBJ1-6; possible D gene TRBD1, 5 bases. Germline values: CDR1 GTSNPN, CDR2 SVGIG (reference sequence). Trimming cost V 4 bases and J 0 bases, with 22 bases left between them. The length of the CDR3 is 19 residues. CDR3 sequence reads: CAWMTQQVFKSSYNSPLHF. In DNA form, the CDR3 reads TGTGCCTGGATGACCCAACAGGTGTTTAAGAGCTCCTATAATTCACCCCTCCACTTT.

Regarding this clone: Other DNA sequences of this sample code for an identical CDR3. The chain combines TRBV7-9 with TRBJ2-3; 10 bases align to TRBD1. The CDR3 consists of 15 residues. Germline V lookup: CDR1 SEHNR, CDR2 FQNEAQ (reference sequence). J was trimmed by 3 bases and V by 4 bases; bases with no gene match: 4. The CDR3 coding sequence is TGTGCCAGCAGCTCATCGGGACAGGGGACAGATACGCAGTATTTT. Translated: CASSSSGQGTDTQYF.

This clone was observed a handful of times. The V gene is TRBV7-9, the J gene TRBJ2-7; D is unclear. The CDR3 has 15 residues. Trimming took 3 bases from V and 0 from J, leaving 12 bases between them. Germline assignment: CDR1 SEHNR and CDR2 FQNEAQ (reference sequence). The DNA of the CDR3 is TGTGCCAGCAGCTTCGGCACCCCTAGCTCCTACGAGCAGTACTTC. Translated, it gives CASSFGTPSSYEQYF.